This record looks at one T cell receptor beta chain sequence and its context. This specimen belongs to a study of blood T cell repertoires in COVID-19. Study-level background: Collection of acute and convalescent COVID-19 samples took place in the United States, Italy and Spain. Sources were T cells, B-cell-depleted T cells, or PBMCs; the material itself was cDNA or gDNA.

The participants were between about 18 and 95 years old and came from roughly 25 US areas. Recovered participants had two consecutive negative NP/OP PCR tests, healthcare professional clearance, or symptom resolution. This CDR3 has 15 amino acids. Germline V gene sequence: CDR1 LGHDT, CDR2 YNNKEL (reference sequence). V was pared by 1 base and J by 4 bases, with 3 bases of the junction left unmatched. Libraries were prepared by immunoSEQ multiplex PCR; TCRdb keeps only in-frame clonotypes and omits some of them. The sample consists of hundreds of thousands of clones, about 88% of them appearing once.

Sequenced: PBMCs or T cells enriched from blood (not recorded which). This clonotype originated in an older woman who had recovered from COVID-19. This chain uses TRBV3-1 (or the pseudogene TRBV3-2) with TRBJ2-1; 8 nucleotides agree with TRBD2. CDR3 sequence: CASSQAGGSYNEQFF. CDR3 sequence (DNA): TGTGCCAGCAGCCAAGCGGGGGGGTCATACAATGAGCAGTTCTTC.